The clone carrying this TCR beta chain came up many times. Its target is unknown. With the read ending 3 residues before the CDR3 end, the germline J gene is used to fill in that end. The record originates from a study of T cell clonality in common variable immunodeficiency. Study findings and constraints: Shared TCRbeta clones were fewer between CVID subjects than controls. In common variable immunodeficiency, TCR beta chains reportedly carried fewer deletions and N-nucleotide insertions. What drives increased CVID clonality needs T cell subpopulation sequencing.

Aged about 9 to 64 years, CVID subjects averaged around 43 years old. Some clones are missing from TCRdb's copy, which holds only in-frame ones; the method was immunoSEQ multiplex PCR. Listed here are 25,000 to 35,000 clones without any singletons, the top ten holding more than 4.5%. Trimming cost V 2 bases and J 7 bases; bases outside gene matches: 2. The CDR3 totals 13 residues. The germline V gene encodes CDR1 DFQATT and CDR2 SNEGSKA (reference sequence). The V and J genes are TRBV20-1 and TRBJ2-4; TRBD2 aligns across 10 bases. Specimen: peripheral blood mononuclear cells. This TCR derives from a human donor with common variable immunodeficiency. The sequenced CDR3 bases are TGCAGTGCTAGAAAAGCGGGGGGGAACATT. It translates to CSARKAGGNI. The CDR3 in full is CSARKAGGNIQYF.